These 9 T cell receptor beta chains share one sample of origin, sequenced in a study of graft-versus-host responses after intestinal transplantation. These TCRs are of unknown antigen specificity. Only in-frame clones appear in the TCRdb table, and some are missing; sequencing was by immunoSEQ multiplex PCR. This sample has about 120,000 clones, with about nine tenths found just once. Sequences were derived from unstimulated CD4+ T cells sorted from spleen or lymph node cells, sampled before intestinal transplant. These receptors came from a human donor who received an intestinal transplant.

The chain combines TRBV28 with TRBJ2-2; possibly TRBD2 for D (6 bases). There are 15 residues in the CDR3. Germline CDR1 and CDR2: MDHEN and SYDVKM. Deletions cut 6 bases from V and 4 bases from J, with 15 bases between. In DNA form, the CDR3 reads TGTGCCAGCAGACCGACCCAGCGGGTCACCGGGGAGCTGTTTTTT. Protein: CASRPTQRVTGELFF.

This chain uses TRBV7-2 with TRBJ2-7; 7 nucleotides line up with TRBD1. The CDR3 has 16 residues. V lost 5 bases and J lost 3; bases outside the gene matches: 13. Germline V gene sequence: CDR1 SGHTA, CDR2 FQGNSA. CDR3 nucleotide sequence: TGTGCCAGCAGCCCCCTCCGACAGGGACCCTTCTACGAGCAGTACTTC. Its translation: CASSPLRQGPFYEQYF.

The CDR3, as DNA: TGTGCCACCAGCCCCCAAACAGGAAACACTGAAGCTTTCTTT. It codes for CATSPQTGNTEAFF. The genes are TRBV15 and TRBJ1-1; TRBD1 is a possible D gene (5 bases). Per germline, CDR1 LNHNV and CDR2 YYDKDF (reference sequence). Trimming pared 5 bases from V and 2 bases from J, leaving 12 bases between. This CDR3 region has 14 residues.

J is TRBJ1-1 and V is TRBV7-6, with D perhaps matching TRBD1 (5 bases). The CDR3 covers 14 residues. CDR1 SGHVS and CDR2 FNYEAQ come from the germline V gene. Trimming left V 3 bases short and J 2 bases short, with 10 bases between. The CDR3 DNA reads TGTGCCAGCAGCTTGGATGGGGCTAACACTGAAGCTTTCTTT. Protein product: CASSLDGANTEAFF.

The chain is built from TRBV28 and TRBJ2-5; D not certain. Germline CDR1 is MDHEN and CDR2 is SYDVKM. V was clipped by 6 bases and J by 5 bases, with 10 bases between them. CDR3 size: 12 residues. CDR3 in amino acids: CASSPGRETQYF. CDR3 DNA: TGTGCCAGCAGCCCCGGCAGGGAGACCCAGTACTTC.

This chain uses TRBV5-1 with TRBJ1-2; D unclear. Germline V gene lookup returns CDR1 SGHRS and CDR2 YFSETQ. V was pared by 1 base and J by 2 bases, with 9 bases between. The CDR3 totals 14 residues. CDR3 in amino acids: CASSLSQQNYGYTF. CDR3 nucleotide sequence: TGCGCCAGCAGCTTGTCCCAACAGAACTATGGCTACACCTTC.

The V call is TRBV5-8, the J call TRBJ1-1, with 7 bases matching TRBD1. V trimming: 4 bases; J trimming: 8 bases; junction bases outside the gene matches: 8. Germline V gene sequence: CDR1 SGHTS, CDR2 YDEGEE. There are 13 residues in the CDR3. The DNA of the CDR3 is TGTGCCAGCAGCAGGTACCGGGACAGCGAAGCTTTCTTT. Amino acid sequence: CASSRYRDSEAFF. The full variable domain, its missing parts supplied by reference TRBV5-8 and TRBJ1-1, is EAGVTQSPTHLIKTRGQQATLRCSPISGHTSVYWYQQALGLGLQFLLWYDEGEERNRGNFPPRFSGRQFPNYSSELNVNALELEDSALYLCASSRYRDSEAFFGQGTRLTVV.

J is TRBJ2-1 and V is TRBV28; D perhaps matches TRBD1 (6 bases). V was trimmed by 3 bases and J by 8 bases, leaving 17 bases between them. In germline, CDR1 is MDHEN, CDR2 SYDVKM. CDR3 size: 15 residues. The DNA of the CDR3 is TGTGCCAGCAGTTTTATCAGGGGTAAAGACGATGAGCAGTTCTTC. Amino acids: CASSFIRGKDDEQFF.

This chain links TRBV2 with TRBJ2-5; possibly TRBD1 for D (7 bases). The germline CDR1 and CDR2 sequences are SNHLY and FYNNEI. This CDR3 contains 14 residues. The V end lost 6 bases, the J end lost 2 bases, and 13 bases lay between the germline ends. In nucleotides, the CDR3 is TGTGCCAGCAGACGGGGGACAGCTCAAGAGACCCAGTACTTC. Translation: CASRRGTAQETQYF.